Below, one TCR beta chain is given with its context. The CDR3 loop spans 12 amino acids. Between the trimmed V and J ends, which lost 7 bases and 6 bases, there was a span of 11 bases. Germline V gene sequence: CDR1 MNHEY, CDR2 SMNVEV (reference sequence). The data were taken from a study of blood T cell repertoires in COVID-19. Original analysis: Using reference gene primer amplification, nucleated cell counts were estimated. Profiled with immunoSEQ multiplex PCR; TCRdb holds only in-frame clones, not every one. For V, J and clone size, that table is used; D and trimming come from the DNA. The data contain 110,000 or so clones, less than 90% of them singletons.

Sequenced: peripheral blood. This TCR was sampled from a man aged 45-65 years with acute or convalescent COVID-19. The chain employs TRBV27 and TRBJ2-3, with D tentatively TRBD2 (5 bases). Here the CDR3 DNA reads TGTGCCAGCACCAAACCGGGGGATACGCAGTATTTT. Residues: CASTKPGDTQYF.